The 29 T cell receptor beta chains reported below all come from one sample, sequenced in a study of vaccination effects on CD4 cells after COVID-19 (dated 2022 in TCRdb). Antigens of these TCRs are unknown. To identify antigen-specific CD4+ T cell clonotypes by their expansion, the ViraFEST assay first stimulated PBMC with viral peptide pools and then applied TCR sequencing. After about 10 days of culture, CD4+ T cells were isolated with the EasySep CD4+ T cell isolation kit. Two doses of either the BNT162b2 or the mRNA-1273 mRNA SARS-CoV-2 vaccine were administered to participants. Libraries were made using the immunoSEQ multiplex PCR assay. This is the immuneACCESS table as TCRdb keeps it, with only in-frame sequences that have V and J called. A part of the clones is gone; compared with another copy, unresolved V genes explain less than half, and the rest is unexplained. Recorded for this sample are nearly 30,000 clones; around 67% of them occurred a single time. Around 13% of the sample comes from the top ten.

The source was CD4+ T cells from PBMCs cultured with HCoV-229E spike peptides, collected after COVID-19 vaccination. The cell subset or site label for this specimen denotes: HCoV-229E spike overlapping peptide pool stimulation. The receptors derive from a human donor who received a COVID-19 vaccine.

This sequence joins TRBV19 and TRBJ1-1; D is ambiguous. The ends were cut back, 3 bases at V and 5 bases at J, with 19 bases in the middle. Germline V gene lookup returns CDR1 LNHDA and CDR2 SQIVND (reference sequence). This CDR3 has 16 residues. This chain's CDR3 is CASSIVWVVSGTEAFF. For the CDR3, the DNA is TGTGCCAGTAGTATCGTGTGGGTGGTGTCGGGTACTGAAGCTTTCTTT.

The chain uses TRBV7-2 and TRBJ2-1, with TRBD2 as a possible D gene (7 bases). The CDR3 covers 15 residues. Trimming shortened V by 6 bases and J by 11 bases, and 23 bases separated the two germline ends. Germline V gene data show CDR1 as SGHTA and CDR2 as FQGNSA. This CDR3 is CASSPQDLRGGKQFF. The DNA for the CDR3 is TGTGCCAGCAGTCCCCAGGACTTGAGGGGGGGGAAGCAGTTCTTC.

CDR3: CASSLLRTAGYGYTF. CDR3 in DNA: TGTGCCAGCAGTTTACTAAGGACAGCAGGCTATGGCTACACCTTC. The chain couples TRBV6-5 to TRBJ1-2, with a possible D match to TRBD1 (6 bases). The germline V gene has CDR1 MNHEY and CDR2 SVGAGI. The CDR3 is made up of 15 amino acids. Trimming removed 4 bases at V and 4 bases at J, with 16 bases between.

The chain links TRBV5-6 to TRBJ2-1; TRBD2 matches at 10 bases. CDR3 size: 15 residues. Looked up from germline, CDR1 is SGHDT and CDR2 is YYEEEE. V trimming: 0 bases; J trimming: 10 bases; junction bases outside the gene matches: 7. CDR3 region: CASSLATSGKQEQFF. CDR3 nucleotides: TGTGCCAGCAGCTTGGCTACTAGCGGGAAACAGGAGCAGTTCTTC.

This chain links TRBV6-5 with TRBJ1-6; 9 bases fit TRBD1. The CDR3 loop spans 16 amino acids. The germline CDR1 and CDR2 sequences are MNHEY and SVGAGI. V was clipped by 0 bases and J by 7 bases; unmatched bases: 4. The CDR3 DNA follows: TGTGCCAGCAGTTACTCGGTACAGGGGGCGAATTCACCCCTCCACTTT. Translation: CASSYSVQGANSPLHF.

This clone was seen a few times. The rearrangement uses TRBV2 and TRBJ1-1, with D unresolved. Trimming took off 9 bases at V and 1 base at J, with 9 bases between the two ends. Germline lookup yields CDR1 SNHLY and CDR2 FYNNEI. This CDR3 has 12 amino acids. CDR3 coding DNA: TGTGCCAGTACTCGTGGGAACACTGAAGCTTTCTTT. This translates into CASTRGNTEAFF.

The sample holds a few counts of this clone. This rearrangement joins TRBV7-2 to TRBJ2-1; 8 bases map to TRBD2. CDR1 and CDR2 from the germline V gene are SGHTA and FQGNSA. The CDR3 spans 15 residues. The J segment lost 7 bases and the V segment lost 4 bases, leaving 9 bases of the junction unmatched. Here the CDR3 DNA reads TGTGCCAGCAGCTCCCAGGGCAGCGGGGGTAATGAGCAGTTCTTC. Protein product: CASSSQGSGGNEQFF.

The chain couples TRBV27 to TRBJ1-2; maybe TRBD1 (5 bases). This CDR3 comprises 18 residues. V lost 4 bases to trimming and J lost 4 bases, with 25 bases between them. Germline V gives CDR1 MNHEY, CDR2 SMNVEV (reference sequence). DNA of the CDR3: TGTGCCAGCAGTTCCATCCGAGGCCCAAAGGGACGGCTCTATGGCTACACCTTC. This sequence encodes CASSSIRGPKGRLYGYTF.

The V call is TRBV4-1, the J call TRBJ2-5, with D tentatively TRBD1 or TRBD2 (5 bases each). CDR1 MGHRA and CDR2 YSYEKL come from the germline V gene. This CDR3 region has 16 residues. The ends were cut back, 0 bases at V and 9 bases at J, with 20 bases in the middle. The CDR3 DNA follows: TGCGCCAGCAGCCAAGATTGGGGGAGAGACTTCGGGGCCCAGTACTTC. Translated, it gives CASSQDWGRDFGAQYF.

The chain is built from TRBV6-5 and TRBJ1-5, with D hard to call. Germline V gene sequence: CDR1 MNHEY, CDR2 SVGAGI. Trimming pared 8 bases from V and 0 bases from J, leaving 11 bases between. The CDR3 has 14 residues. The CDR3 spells CASGARNSNQPQHF. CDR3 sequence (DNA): TGTGCCAGCGGAGCCAGAAATAGCAATCAGCCCCAGCATTTT.

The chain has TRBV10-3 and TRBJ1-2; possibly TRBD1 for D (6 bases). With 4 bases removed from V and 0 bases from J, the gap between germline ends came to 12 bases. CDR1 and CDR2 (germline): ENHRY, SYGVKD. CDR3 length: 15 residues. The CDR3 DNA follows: TGTGCCATCAGTGGTGGGACATCCACTAACTATGGCTACACCTTC. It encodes CAISGGTSTNYGYTF.

Here the CDR3 reads CASSSRRQGGLELFF. CDR3 in DNA: TGCGCCAGCAGCTCCCGAAGACAGGGAGGATTGGAGCTGTTTTTT. This chain links TRBV5-1 with TRBJ2-2, with D maybe TRBD1 (7 bases). Trimming removed 3 bases at V and 10 bases at J, with 19 bases between. This CDR3 spans 15 amino acids. The germline gives CDR1 SGHRS, CDR2 YFSETQ.

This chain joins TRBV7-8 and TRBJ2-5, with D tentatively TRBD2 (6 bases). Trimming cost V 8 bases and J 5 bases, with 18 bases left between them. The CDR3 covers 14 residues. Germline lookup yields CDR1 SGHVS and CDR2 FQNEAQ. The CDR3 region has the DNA TGTGCCAGCGGCCCCGGGGCACGGGGGGAGACCCAGTACTTC. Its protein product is CASGPGARGETQYF.

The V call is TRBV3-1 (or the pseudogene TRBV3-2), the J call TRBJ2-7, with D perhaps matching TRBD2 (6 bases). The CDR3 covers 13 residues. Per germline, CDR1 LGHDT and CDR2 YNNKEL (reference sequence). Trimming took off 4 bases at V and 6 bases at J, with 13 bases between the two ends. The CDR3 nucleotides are TGTGCCAGCAGCCCGGGACTCTTTCTCGAGCAGTACTTC. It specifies CASSPGLFLEQYF.

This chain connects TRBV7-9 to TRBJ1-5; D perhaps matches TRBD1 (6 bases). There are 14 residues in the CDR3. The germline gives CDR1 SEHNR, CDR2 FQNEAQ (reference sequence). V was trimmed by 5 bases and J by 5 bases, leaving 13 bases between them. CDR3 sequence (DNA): TGTGCCAGCAGCCGGGACAATGGAGATCAGCCCCAGCATTTT. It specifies CASSRDNGDQPQHF.

CDR3 in amino acids: CASSQGSLRSGNTIYF. Written as DNA, the CDR3 is TGTGCCAGCAGCCAGGGGTCACTAAGATCTGGAAACACCATATATTTT. The chain recombines TRBV11-2 with TRBJ1-3; D may be TRBD1 (6 bases). V lost 5 bases and J 1 base, leaving 15 bases between the germline ends. CDR1 is SGHAT, CDR2 FQNNGV, per germline. The CDR3 has 16 residues.

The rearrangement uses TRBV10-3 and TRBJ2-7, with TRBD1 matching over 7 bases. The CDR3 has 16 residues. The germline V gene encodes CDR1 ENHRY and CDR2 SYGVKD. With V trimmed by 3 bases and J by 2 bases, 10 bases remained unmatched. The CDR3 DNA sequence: TGTGCCATCAGTGACTTATACCTCAGGGGGACCTACGAGCAGTACTTC. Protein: CAISDLYLRGTYEQYF.

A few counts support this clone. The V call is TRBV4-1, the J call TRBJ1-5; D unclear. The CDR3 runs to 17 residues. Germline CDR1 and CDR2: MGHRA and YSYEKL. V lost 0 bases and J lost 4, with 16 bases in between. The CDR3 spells CASSQDLSKKGNQPQHF. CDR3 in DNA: TGCGCCAGCAGCCAAGATTTGAGTAAAAAGGGAAATCAGCCCCAGCATTTT.

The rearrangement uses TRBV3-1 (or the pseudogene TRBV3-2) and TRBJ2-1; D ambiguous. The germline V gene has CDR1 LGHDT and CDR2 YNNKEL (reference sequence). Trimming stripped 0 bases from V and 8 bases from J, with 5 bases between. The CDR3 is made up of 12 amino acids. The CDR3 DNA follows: TGTGCCAGCAGCCAAGAGTACTATGAGCAGTTCTTC. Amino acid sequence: CASSQEYYEQFF.

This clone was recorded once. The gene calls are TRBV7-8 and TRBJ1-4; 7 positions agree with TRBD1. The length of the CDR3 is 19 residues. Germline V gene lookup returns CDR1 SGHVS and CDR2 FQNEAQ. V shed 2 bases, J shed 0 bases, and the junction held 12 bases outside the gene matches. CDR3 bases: TGTGCCAGCAGCTTATTTGGGGACAGCCTAATTGCAACTAATGAAAAACTGTTTTTT. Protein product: CASSLFGDSLIATNEKLFF.

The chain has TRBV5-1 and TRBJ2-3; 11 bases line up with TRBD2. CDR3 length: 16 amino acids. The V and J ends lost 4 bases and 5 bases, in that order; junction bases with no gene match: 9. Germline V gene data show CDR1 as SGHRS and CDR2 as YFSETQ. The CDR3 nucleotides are TGCGCCAGCAGCCCCTTAGCGGGGGGGCCTGGAGATACGCAGTATTTT. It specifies CASSPLAGGPGDTQYF.

CDR3 bases: TGTGCCAGCAGCCGAAACTCTGGAAACACCATATATTTT. Residues: CASSRNSGNTIYF. This chain joins TRBV14 and TRBJ1-3; no reliable D call. The CDR3 loop spans 13 amino acids. Trimming left V 4 bases short and J 0 bases short, with 4 bases between. Germline V CDR1 and CDR2: SGHDN, FVKESK.

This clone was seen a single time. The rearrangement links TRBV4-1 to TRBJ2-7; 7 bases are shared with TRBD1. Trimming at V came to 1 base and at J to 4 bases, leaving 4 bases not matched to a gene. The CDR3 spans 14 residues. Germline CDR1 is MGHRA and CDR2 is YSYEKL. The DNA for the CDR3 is TGCGCCAGCAGCCAAGCTGACAGGGTTTACGAGCAGTACTTC. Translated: CASSQADRVYEQYF.

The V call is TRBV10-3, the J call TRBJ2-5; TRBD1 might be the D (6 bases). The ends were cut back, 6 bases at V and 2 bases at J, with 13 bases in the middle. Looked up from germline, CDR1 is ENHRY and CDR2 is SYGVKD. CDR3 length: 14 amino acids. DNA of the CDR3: TGTGCCATCAGCTACGGACAGATGCAAGAGACCCAGTACTTC. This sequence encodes CAISYGQMQETQYF.

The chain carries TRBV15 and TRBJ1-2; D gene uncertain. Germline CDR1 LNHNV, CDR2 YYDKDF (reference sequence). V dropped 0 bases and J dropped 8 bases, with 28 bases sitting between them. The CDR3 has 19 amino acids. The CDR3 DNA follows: TGTGCCACCAGCAGAGATCGCCCCCTCCGGGCTGGGGATAATGGGGGCTACACCTTC. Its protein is CATSRDRPLRAGDNGGYTF.

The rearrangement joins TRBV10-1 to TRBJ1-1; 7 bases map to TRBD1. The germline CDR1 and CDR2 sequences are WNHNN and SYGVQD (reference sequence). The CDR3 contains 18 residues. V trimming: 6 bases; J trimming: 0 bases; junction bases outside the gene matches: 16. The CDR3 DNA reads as TGCGCCAGCAGCGAGGACAGGCGGCCGTCCAGTATGAACACTGAAGCTTTCTTT. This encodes CASSEDRRPSSMNTEAFF.

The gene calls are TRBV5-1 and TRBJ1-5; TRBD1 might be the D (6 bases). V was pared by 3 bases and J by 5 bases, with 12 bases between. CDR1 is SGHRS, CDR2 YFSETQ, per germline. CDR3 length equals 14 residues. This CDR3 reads CASSSTGMDQPQHF. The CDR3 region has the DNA TGCGCCAGCAGCTCTACAGGGATGGATCAGCCCCAGCATTTT.

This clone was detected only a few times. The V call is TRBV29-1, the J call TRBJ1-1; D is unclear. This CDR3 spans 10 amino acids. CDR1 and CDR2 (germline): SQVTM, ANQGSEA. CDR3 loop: CSGGLTEAFF. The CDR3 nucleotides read TGCAGTGGAGGACTGACCGAAGCTTTCTTT.

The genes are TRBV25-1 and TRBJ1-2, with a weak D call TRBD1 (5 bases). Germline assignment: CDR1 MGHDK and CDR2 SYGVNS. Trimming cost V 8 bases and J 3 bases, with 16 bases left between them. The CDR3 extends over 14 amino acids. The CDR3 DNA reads TGTGCCAGCCCAGGGTTAAGGTCGTACTATGGCTACACCTTC. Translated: CASPGLRSYYGYTF.